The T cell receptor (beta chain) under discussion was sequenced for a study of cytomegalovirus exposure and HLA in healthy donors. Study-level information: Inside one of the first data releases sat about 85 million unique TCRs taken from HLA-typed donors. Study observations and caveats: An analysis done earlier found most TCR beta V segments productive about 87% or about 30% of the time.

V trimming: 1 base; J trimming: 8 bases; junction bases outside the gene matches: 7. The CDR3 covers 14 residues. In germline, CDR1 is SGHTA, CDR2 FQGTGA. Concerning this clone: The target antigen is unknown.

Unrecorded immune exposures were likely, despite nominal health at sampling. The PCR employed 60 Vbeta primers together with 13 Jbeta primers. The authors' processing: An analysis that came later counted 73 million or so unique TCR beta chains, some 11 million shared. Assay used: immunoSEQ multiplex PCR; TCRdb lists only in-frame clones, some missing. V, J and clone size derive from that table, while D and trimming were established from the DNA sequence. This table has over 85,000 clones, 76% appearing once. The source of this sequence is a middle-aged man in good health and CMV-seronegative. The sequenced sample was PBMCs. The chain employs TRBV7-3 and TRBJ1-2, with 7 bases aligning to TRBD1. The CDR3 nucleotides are TGTGCCAGCAGCTTAATTGGGACAGCGGACGGCTACACCTTC. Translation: CASSLIGTADGYTF.